Below, one T cell receptor beta chain is given with its context. Measured with immunoSEQ multiplex PCR; TCRdb has only the in-frame clones, and not every one. The table has some 760,000 clones, 80% to 90% seen once. V shed 1 base and J shed 5 bases, with 9 bases lying between them. The germline V gene has CDR1 SGHAT and CDR2 FQNNGV. This CDR3 is built from 14 residues. This sample is part of a study of shared T cell receptors in the human thymus. Another study also made use of these data, one on human thymus T cells. According to that study: Corrective surgery for congenital heart defects was being performed on the healthy Finnish infants who were the donors. The thymus tissue came from resections taken during corrective heart surgery. Use of V and J genes seemed skewed within the thymic and blood repertoires. There were highly overlapping thymic repertoires among unrelated individuals, as related research reported.

The sample was thymocytes. The V and J genes are TRBV11-2 and TRBJ1-3; D is perhaps TRBD1 (6 bases). The source is a girl under three years old with a congenital heart defect. CDR3 amino acids: CASSLGGGRNTIYF. CDR3 DNA: TGTGCCAGCAGCTTAGGGGGGGGGCGAAACACCATATATTTT.